A selection of T cell receptor beta chains follows, all from one sample in a study of radiotherapy plus CTLA-4 blockade in lung cancer. Here immunoSEQ multiplex PCR was the method, and the copy in TCRdb shows in-frame clones only, minus some. The sample lists 130,000 or so clones; just under 90% were seen once. This material consisted of peripheral blood, taken from a patient treated with radiotherapy plus ipilimumab. These receptors were taken from a human donor with non-small cell lung cancer that progressed on radiotherapy plus ipilimumab. Each CDR3 is given with its conserved first and last residue. Each record gives: V gene, D gene, clone size, J gene, CDR3 protein, CDR3 DNA. D genes are given only for firm matches. Some rows mark clone size as missing; the rest say once, few, many or name a class of expanded clone.

>TRBV6-6|NA|NA|TRBJ1-3
CASSRDRGGDGNTIYF
TGTGCCAGCAGCCGGGACCGTGGGGGCGATGGAAACACCATATATTTT
>TRBV5-1|TRBD2|NA|TRBJ2-3
CASSYGLAGGPDTQYF
TGCGCCAGCAGCTACGGACTAGCGGGAGGTCCAGATACGCAGTATTTT
>TRBV7-9|NA|NA|TRBJ2-7
CASSPDSLPNILEEYF
TGTGCCAGCAGCCCAGACAGCCTACCAAATATTCTTGAGGAGTACTTC
>TRBV30|NA|NA|TRBJ1-1
CAWSDWPRQEGNTEAFF
TGTGCCTGGAGTGATTGGCCCCGACAGGAGGGGAACACTGAAGCTTTCTTT
>TRBV9|TRBD1|NA|TRBJ1-4
CASSAVPRGRDEKLFF
TGTGCCAGCAGCGCCGTCCCGAGGGGGCGGGATGAAAAACTGTTTTTT
>TRBV7-3|TRBD1|NA|TRBJ1-1
CASRGDRDPEAFF
TGTGCCAGCAGGGGAGACAGGGACCCTGAAGCTTTCTTT
>TRBV21-1|NA|once|TRBJ2-7
CASSKGPGQRFGYEQYF
TGTGCCAGCAGCAAAGGGCCCGGACAGAGGTTCGGCTACGAGCAGTACTTC
>TRBV7-2|TRBD2|NA|TRBJ2-5
CASSLVPGGETQYF
TGTGCCAGCAGCTTAGTTCCGGGAGGGGAGACCCAGTACTTC
>TRBV27|NA|NA|TRBJ2-3
CASSTRGRSTDTQYF
TGTGCCAGCAGTACAAGGGGGAGGAGCACAGATACGCAGTATTTT
>TRBV6-1|NA|NA|TRBJ1-5
CASSQAGQLGHQPQHF
TGTGCCAGCAGTCAAGCGGGACAACTTGGGCATCAGCCCCAGCATTTT
>TRBV10-3|NA|NA|TRBJ2-3
CATQREGTDTQYF
TGTGCCACGCAGAGGGAAGGGACAGATACGCAGTATTTT
>TRBV5-1|NA|NA|TRBJ1-2
CASSPDSSDGYGYTF
TGCGCCAGCAGCCCGGACAGCTCGGATGGCTATGGCTACACCTTC
>TRBV10-3|NA|NA|TRBJ1-2
CASGAEKQNGYTF
TGTGCCAGCGGGGCAGAGAAACAAAATGGCTACACCTTC
>TRBV27|TRBD1|NA|TRBJ1-4
CASRYRGGGEKLFF
TGTGCCAGCAGGTACAGGGGAGGAGGAGAAAAACTGTTTTTT
>TRBV11-2|TRBD2|NA|TRBJ2-7
CATNLAGGSYEQYF
TGTGCCACCAATTTAGCGGGAGGGTCCTACGAGCAGTACTTC
>TRBV27|NA|NA|TRBJ2-3
CASTVRQGAQYF
TGTGCCAGCACCGTCCGTCAGGGCGCGCAGTATTTT
>TRBV9|NA|NA|TRBJ1-2
CASSVGGGPRDGYTF
TGTGCCAGCAGCGTAGGAGGGGGGCCCCGGGATGGCTACACCTTC
>TRBV6-1|NA|NA|TRBJ2-1
CASSVRPAGLSYNEQFF
TGTGCCAGCAGTGTAAGGCCCGCTGGGCTCTCCTACAATGAGCAGTTCTTC
>TRBV20-1|NA|NA|TRBJ2-1
CSALHGGEQFF
TGCAGTGCCCTCCACGGGGGCGAGCAGTTCTTC
>TRBV5-1|NA|NA|TRBJ1-1
CASSLPGPGAEAFF
TGCGCCAGCAGCCTCCCGGGTCCCGGGGCTGAAGCTTTCTTT
>TRBV4-2|TRBD2|NA|TRBJ2-2
CASSQTLAGADTGELFF
TGTGCCAGCAGCCAGACACTAGCGGGAGCAGATACCGGGGAGCTGTTTTTT
>TRBV9|NA|NA|TRBJ2-2
CASSVAGGELFF
TGTGCCAGCAGCGTAGCCGGTGGGGAGCTGTTTTTT
>TRBV28|NA|few|TRBJ2-7
CASSLTGEGAYEQYF
TGTGCCAGCAGCCTCACAGGGGAGGGGGCCTACGAGCAGTACTTC
>TRBV9|NA|NA|TRBJ2-1
CASSARRDPRNEQFF
TGTGCCAGCAGCGCAAGACGGGACCCAAGAAACGAGCAGTTCTTC
>TRBV7-8|TRBD1|NA|TRBJ2-7
CASSTTTGYYEQYF
TGTGCCAGCAGCACTACGACAGGGTACTACGAGCAGTACTTC
>TRBV5-6|TRBD2|NA|TRBJ2-7
CASSLGAAGVRYEQYF
TGTGCCAGCAGCTTGGGGGCGGCGGGGGTTCGGTACGAGCAGTACTTC
>TRBV27|NA|NA|TRBJ1-1
CASSSRAAEAFF
TGTGCCAGCAGTTCCCGCGCCGCCGAAGCTTTCTTT
>TRBV7-2|NA|NA|TRBJ2-1
CASSLVVGEFNEQFF
TGTGCCAGCAGCTTAGTGGTGGGAGAGTTCAATGAGCAGTTCTTC
>TRBV18|NA|NA|TRBJ1-1
CASSRLFEDTEAFF
TGTGCCAGCTCACGTCTATTCGAGGACACTGAAGCTTTCTTT
>TRBV29-1|TRBD2|NA|TRBJ2-1
CSVVIETSGIEQFF
TGCAGCGTTGTCATTGAGACTAGCGGGATAGAGCAGTTCTTC
>TRBV9|NA|NA|TRBJ1-2
CASSEGLDCCGYTF
TGTGCCAGCAGCGAGGGACTTGATTGTTGTGGCTACACCTTC
>TRBV15|TRBD1|NA|TRBJ1-2
CATSGPGQITAYYGYTF
TGTGCCACCAGCGGACCGGGACAGATCACCGCTTACTATGGCTACACCTTC
>TRBV10-2|TRBD2|NA|TRBJ2-1
CASSASGSYNEQFF
TGCGCCAGCAGTGCTAGCGGCTCCTACAATGAGCAGTTCTTC